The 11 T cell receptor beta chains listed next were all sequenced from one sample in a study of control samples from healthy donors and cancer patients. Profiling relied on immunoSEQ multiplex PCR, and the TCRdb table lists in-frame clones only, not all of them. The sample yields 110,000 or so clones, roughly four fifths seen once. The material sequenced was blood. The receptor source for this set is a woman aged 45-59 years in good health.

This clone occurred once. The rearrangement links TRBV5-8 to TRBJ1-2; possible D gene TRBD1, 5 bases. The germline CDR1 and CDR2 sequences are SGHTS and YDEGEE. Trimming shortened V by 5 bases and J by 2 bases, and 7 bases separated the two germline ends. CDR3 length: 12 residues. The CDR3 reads CASSPGNYGYTF. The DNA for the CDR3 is TGTGCCAGCAGTCCAGGGAACTATGGCTACACCTTC.

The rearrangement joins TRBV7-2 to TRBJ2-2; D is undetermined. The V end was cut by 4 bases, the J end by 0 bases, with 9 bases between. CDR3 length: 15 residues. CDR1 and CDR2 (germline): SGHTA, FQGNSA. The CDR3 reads CASSSSRSNTGELFF. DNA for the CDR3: TGTGCCAGCAGCTCCTCCCGGTCGAACACCGGGGAGCTGTTTTTT.

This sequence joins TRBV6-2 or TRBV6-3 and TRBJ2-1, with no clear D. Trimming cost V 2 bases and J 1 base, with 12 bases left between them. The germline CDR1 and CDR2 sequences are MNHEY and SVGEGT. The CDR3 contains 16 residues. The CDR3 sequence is CASSYGRLESYNEQFF. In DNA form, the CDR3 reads TGTGCCAGCAGTTACGGTCGGCTCGAGTCCTACAATGAGCAGTTCTTC.

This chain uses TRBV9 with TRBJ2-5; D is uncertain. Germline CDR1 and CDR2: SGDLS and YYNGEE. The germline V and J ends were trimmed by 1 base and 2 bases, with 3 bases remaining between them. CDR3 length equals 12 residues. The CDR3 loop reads CASSVSQETQYF. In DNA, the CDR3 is TGTGCCAGCAGCGTAAGTCAAGAGACCCAGTACTTC.

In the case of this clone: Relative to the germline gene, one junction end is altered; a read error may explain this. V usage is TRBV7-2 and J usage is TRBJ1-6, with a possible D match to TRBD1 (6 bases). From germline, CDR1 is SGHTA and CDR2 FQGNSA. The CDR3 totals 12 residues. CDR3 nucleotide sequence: TGTGCCAGCAGCTCAGGACAGAGGCCCTACACTTTT. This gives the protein CASSSGQRPYTF.

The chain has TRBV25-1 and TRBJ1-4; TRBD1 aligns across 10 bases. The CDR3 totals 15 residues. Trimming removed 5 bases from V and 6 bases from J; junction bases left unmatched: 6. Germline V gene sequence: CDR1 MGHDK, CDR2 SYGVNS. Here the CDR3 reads CASSRPGTGDEKLFF. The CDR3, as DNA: TGTGCCAGCAGTAGACCCGGGACAGGGGATGAAAAACTGTTTTTT.

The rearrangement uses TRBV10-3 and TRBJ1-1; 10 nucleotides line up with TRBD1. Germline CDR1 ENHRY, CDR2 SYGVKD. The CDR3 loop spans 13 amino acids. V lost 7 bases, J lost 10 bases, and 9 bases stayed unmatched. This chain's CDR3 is CAINQDRGEIAFF. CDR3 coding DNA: TGTGCCATCAACCAGGACAGGGGGGAAATAGCTTTCTTT.

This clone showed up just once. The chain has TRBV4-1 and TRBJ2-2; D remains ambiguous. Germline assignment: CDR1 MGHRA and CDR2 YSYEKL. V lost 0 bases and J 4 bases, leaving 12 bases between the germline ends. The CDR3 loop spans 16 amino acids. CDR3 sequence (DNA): TGCGCCAGCAGCCAAGAATTCACAGTCACCACCGGGGAGCTGTTTTTT. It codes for CASSQEFTVTTGELFF.

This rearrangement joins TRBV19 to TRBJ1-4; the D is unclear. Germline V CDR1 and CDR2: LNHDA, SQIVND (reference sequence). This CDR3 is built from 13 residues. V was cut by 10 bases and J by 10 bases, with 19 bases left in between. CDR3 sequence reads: CATKASAPGKLFF. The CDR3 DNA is TGTGCCACCAAGGCGTCTGCTCCAGGAAAACTGTTTTTT.

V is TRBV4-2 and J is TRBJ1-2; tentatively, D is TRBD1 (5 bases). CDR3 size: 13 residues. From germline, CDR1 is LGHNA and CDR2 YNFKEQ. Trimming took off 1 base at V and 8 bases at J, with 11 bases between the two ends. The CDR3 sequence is CASSQVGVEGYTF. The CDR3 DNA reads TGTGCCAGCAGCCAAGTAGGGGTCGAGGGCTACACCTTC.

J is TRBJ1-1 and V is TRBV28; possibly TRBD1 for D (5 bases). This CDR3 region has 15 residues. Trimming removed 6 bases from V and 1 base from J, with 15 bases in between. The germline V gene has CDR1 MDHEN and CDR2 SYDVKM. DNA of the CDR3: TGTGCCAGCAGACCTTGGGGGAATCCGAACACTGAAGCTTTCTTT. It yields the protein CASRPWGNPNTEAFF.